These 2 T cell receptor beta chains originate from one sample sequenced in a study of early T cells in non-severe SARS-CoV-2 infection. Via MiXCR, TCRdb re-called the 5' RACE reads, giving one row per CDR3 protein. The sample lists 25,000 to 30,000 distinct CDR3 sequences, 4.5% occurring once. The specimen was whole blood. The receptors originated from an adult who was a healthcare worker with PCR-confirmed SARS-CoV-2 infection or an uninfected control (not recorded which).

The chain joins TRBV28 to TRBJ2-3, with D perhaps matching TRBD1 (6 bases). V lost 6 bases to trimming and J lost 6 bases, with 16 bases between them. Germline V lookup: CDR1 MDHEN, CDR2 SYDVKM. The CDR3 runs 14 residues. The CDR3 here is CASSPGVFTDTQYF. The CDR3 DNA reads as TGTGCCAGCAGCCCAGGGGTTTTCACGGATACGCAGTATTTT.

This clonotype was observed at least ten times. The CDR3 DNA reads as TGCAGCGTTGAGGGACAGATATGGACTAGCGGGAGGACGGGAACAGATACGCAGTATTTT. This encodes CSVEGQIWTSGRTGTDTQYF. This chain links TRBV29-1 with TRBJ2-3; TRBD2 aligns across 14 bases. Germline CDR1 SQVTM, CDR2 ANQGSEA. Unmatched junction bases numbered 17, after V lost 3 bases and J lost 3 bases. This CDR3 has 20 amino acids.